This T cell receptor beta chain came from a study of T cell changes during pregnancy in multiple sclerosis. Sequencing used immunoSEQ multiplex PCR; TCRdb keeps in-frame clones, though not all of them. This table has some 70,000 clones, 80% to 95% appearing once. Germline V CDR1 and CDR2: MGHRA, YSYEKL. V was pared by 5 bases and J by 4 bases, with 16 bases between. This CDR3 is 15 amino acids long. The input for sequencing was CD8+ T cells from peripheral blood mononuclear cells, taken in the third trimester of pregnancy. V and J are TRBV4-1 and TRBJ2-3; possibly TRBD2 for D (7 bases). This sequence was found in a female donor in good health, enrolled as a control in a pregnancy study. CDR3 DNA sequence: TGCGCCAGCAGCTCCCGGAGGGGGGGCTCAGATACGCAGTATTTT. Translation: CASSSRRGGSDTQYF.